The 3 T cell receptor beta chains presented below share a single source sample, sequenced in a study of human T cells and chemical hapten exposure. Time point: patch test 1, 2 weeks after DPC sensitization. Treatment in this sample: therapeutic diphenylcyclopropenone sensitization with weekly scalp DPC. One entry per CDR3 protein, called by TCRdb with MiXCR from the RACE reads. This table has 150,000 to 200,000 distinct CDR3 sequences, 13% to 15% appearing once. Sequences were derived from whole blood, sampled in connection with sensitization to the hapten diphenylcyclopropenone (DPC). The origin of the receptors is a woman in her 30s with alopecia areata. Some clones in this sample may be carry-over from other donors' samples.

The CDR3 loop is CASSYEPPGANVLTF. DNA of the CDR3: TGTGCCAGCAGTTACGAACCCCCTGGGGCCAACGTCCTGACTTTC. This rearrangement joins TRBV6-5 to TRBJ2-6, with D unresolved. Trimming shortened V by 2 bases and J by 2 bases, and 7 bases separated the two germline ends. The CDR3 consists of 15 residues. CDR1 MNHEY and CDR2 SVGAGI come from the germline V gene.

The rearrangement links TRBV5-1 to TRBJ2-5, with D hard to call. V was shortened by 2 bases and J by 5 bases, with 16 bases between the two germline ends. Germline V gene lookup returns CDR1 SGHRS and CDR2 YFSETQ. The CDR3 sequence is 15 residues long. The chain's CDR3 is CASSFLQGQEETQYF. The CDR3 DNA sequence: TGCGCCAGCAGCTTTCTCCAAGGTCAGGAGGAGACCCAGTACTTC.

This clonotype was counted only a few times. The chain uses TRBV29-1 and TRBJ2-6; 10 bases are a match to TRBD1. Germline V CDR1 and CDR2: SQVTM, ANQGSEA. The ends lost 6 bases at V and 1 base at J; junction bases unmatched: 12. The CDR3 has 18 amino acids. DNA of the CDR3: TGCAGCGTAGGGACAGGGGCCTTTGCCGTATCTGGGGCCAACGTCCTGACTTTC. Translating it yields CSVGTGAFAVSGANVLTF.